The T cell receptor beta chain described here comes from a study of T cells after yellow fever vaccination. Study results and limitations: The study re-detected most primary-vaccination clones after the booster (96% CD4, around 89% CD8).

The table lists this clonotype with many counts. What it binds is unknown. Looked up from germline, CDR1 is SGHDT and CDR2 is YYEEEE. The V and J ends lost 3 bases and 4 bases, in that order; junction bases with no gene match: 3. This CDR3 is built from 14 residues. 5'RACE template switching produced TCR cDNA carrying a universal primer site and UMIs. MiXCR was run by TCRdb on the 5' RACE reads, yielding one entry per CDR3 protein. The repertoire has 550,000 to 750,000 distinct CDR3 sequences, roughly 14% of them found once; the top ten carry roughly 13%. The sequence came from a man younger than 45 who received the YFV17D yellow fever vaccine. The starting material was PBMCs, obtained on the day of the yellow fever booster vaccination. The V call is TRBV5-6, the J call TRBJ2-3; 9 nucleotides align to TRBD2. CDR3 sequence (DNA): TGTGCCAGCAGCTCTAGCGGGGTAGCAGATACGCAGTATTTT. This translates into CASSSSGVADTQYF. Full variable domain (missing parts from reference TRBV5-6 and TRBJ2-3): DAGVTQSPTHLIKTRGQQVTLRCSPKSGHDTVSWYQQALGQGPQFIFQYYEEEERQRGNFPDRFSGHQFPNYSSELNVNALLLGDSALYLCASSSSGVADTQYFGPGTRLTVL.